The sequence of this T cell receptor (beta chain) was determined in a study of beta chain features in type 1 diabetes (dated by TCRdb to 2016 to 2019). Turning to the overall study: Mean age, gender distribution, total cell number and subset yield did not differ between patients and healthy donors. Regulatory and stem cell-like memory subsets were isolated from only 8 patients and 8 healthy donors, whereas naive and central memory subsets came from all 28 donors. The study compared TCRB repertoires of sorted circulating CD4+ T cell subsets between recently diagnosed type 1 diabetes patients and matched healthy donors. Across all samples, 90 million to 130 million sorted cells were examined, and cell number per subset correlated strongly with RNA yield.

Each donor gave one peripheral blood draw, roughly 0.11 L on average, collected into heparinised tubes. Using a panel that included CD45RO, CCR7, CD25, CD127, CD95 and CD27, naive, central memory, regulatory and stem cell-like memory CD4+ T cells were sorted on a BD FACSAria II. All sorted populations exceeded 98% purity. PBMCs were separated immediately by Lymphoprep density gradient centrifugation and were stained directly, without being cultured. So that batch effects would be minimized, each experiment stained and sorted samples in pairs, pairing one healthy donor with one patient. Relative to germline, V is missing 5 bases and J is missing 3 bases, with 5 bases of the junction outside any gene match. As encoded in the germline V gene (reference sequence), CDR1 is GTSNPN while CDR2 is SVGIG. There are 14 amino acids in the CDR3, from cysteine to phenylalanine inclusive. The sequence is cut down to CDR3 DNA, 42 bases in frame from base 1.

The entire isolated RNA was reverse transcribed using the High Capacity cDNA Reverse Transcription Kit, and thus expressed TCRB transcripts were sequenced. Deep immunoSEQ sequencing was applied to naive, central memory and regulatory T cell samples, giving an average of about 3.6 million total reads per sample. Sorted cells were lysed in RLT buffer, and RNA was extracted using DNase-treated RNeasy Micro or Mini kits according to cell number. Each cell subset was processed on its own to prevent cross-contamination, while patient and healthy donor samples were processed together. The immunoSEQ multiplex PCR was used to amplify TCRB sequences from cDNA, generating 87-bp fragments that spanned the CDR3 region. The amplicons were sequenced using the Illumina HiSeq platform. As for the authors' bioinformatics: PCR bias was computationally corrected using synthetic template baselines, reads within Hamming distance 2 were collapsed, and singletons that could not be merged were discarded. By aligning reads against IMGT, V, D and J genes, CDR3 length, and insertions or deletions at six rearrangement sites were assigned. Clonotype counts were normalized to sorted cell number within each subset before computing true diversity and Gini coefficients with the tcR R package. The overlap coefficient, calculated on TCRB nucleotide sequences, was used to measure repertoire sharing. The table was pulled from immuneACCESS by TCRdb, which kept in-frame rearrangements only. Such tables lose some clones; where checked, under half of the loss comes from unresolved V genes, and the rest has no known cause. V and J calls and clone size come straight from that table; D and trimming were deduced from the DNA. In this sample the table shows 120,000 or so clones, 15% to 20% of which occur a single time. Roughly 2.5% of the sample goes to the ten largest clones.

This clone was seen at least ten times. Its specific antigen is unknown. No base-level quality is on record; no much larger clone is a single base apart. On the study overall, not on this receptor specifically: Shorter templates might be favored by PCR, yet because patient and control samples were amplified and corrected together, any such skew would affect both groups equally. At VDJ recombination sites, patients with type 1 diabetes made fewer insertions and deleted more nucleotides, a pattern implying thymic rearrangement abnormalities. In all four CD4+ subsets, TCRB CDR3 length was moderately but significantly shorter in type 1 diabetes patients. Sequencing cDNA rather than genomic DNA could over-represent highly expressing activated cells, although activation and CD3 levels did not differ between groups. HLA sub-analyses involved small numbers of individuals, so any influence of HLA type on TCRB rearrangement remained unresolved. The naive, central memory and regulatory TCRB repertoires appeared to resemble one another more closely among patients than among healthy donors.

The sample consisted of central memory CD4+ T cells from blood. This receptor was obtained from a man younger than 35 with type 1 diabetes. Recombination connected TRBV30 to TRBJ2-7, and TRBD1 matches 12 of the central bases. The nucleotide sequence reads as follows: TGTGCCTGGGACCGGGACAGGGGGCTCTACGAGCAGTACTTC. This yields the protein CAWDRDRGLYEQYF.